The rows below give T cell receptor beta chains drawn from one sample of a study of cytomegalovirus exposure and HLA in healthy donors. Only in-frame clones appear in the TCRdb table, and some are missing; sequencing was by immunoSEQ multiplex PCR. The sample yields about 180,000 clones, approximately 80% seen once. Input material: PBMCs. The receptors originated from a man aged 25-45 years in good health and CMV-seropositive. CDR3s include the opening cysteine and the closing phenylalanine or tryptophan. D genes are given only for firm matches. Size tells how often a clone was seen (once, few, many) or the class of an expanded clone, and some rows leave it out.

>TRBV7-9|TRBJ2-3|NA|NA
TGTGCCAGCAGCTTACCCATGGACCACGCGGGGTATTTT
CASSLPMDHAGYF
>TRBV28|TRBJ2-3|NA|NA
TGTGCCAGCAGTTTTGACAAGAACACAGATACGCAGTATTTT
CASSFDKNTDTQYF
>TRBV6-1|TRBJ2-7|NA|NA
TGTGCCAGCAGTGGATACAGGGTAAGGTCATACGAGCAGTACTTC
CASSGYRVRSYEQYF
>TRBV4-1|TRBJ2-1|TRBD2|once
TGCGCCAGCAGCCCTATTGGGGGGGTGTCCTACAATGAGCAGTTCTTC
CASSPIGGVSYNEQFF
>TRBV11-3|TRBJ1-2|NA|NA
TGTGCCAGGAAAGACGGGTTAAGTCCCGGAGGGAACTATCATGGCTACACCTTC
CARKDGLSPGGNYHGYTF
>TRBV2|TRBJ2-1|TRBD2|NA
TGTGCCAGCAAACCCGGGGGGAATGAGCAGTTCTTC
CASKPGGNEQFF
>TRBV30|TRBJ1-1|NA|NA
TGTGCCTGGAGCTCGGGGGGGTACACTGAAGCTTTCTTT
CAWSSGGYTEAFF
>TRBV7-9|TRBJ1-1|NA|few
TGTGCCAGCAGCCTTCAGATTTACACTGAAGCTTTCTTT
CASSLQIYTEAFF
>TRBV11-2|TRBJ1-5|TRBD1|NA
TGTGCCAGCAGCTTGAGCACAGGGGGAAGAGGGCAGCCCCAGCATTTT
CASSLSTGGRGQPQHF
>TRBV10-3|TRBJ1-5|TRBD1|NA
TGTGCCATCAGTGGGACAGGACCGACCAGCAATCAGCCCCAGCATTTT
CAISGTGPTSNQPQHF
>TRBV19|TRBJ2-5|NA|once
TGTGCCAGTAGTATAGGTACAACCCAAGAGACCCAGTACTTC
CASSIGTTQETQYF
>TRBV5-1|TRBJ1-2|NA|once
TGCGCCAGCAGCCTGTCGGGGGAACGCTACACCTTC
CASSLSGERYTF
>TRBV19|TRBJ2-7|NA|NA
TGTGCCAGTAAGGATAAGGGGAGGGAGCAGTACTTC
CASKDKGREQYF
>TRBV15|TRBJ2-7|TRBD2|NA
TGTGCCACCAGCAGAGATGTTACGCGGGAGGAGTACGAGCAGTACTTC
CATSRDVTREEYEQYF
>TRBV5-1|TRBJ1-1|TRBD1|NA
TGCGCCAGCAGCTTCTCCCGGGACAGGAACACTGAAGCTTTCTTT
CASSFSRDRNTEAFF
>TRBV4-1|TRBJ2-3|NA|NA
TGCGCCAGCAGCCAAGAGGGAGCAAATACGCAGTATTTT
CASSQEGANTQYF
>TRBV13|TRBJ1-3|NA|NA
TGTGCCAGCACCACAGCGGGGGTGGCAGGAAACACCATATATTTT
CASTTAGVAGNTIYF
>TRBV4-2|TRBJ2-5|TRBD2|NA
TGTGCCAGCAGCCCCATAGCGGGTGAGACCCAGTACTTC
CASSPIAGETQYF
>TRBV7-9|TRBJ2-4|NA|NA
TGTGCCAGCAGCTTAATCTCGGTAGCCAAAAACATTCAGTACTTC
CASSLISVAKNIQYF
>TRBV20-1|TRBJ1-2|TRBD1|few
TGCAGTGCTAGAGCAGGGGGAGGCTACACCTTC
CSARAGGGYTF
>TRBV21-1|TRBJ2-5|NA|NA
TGTGCCAGCAGCAAGAGGATTGGGTACTTC
CASSKRIGYF
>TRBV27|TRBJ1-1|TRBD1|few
TGTGCCAGCAGGAGGGACAGGGGCACTGAAGCTTTCTTT
CASRRDRGTEAFF
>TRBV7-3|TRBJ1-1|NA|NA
TGTGCCAGCGGCTCGGCAGGTAACACTGAAGCTTTCTTT
CASGSAGNTEAFF
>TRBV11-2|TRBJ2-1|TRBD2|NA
TGTGCCAGCAGCCAAAGGGCGGGACTAGCGGGACCCGCTGACAATGAGCAGTTCTTC
CASSQRAGLAGPADNEQFF
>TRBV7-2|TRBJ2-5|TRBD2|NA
TGTGCCAGCAGCCCGTTGGGAGCGGGGGGCCCGGAGACCCAGTACTTC
CASSPLGAGGPETQYF
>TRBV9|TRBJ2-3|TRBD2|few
TGTGCCAGCAGCCCCCTGGGTAGCGGGAGTTCAGATACGCAGTATTTT
CASSPLGSGSSDTQYF
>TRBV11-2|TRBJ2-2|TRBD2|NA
TGTGCCAGCAGCTTAGTAACTAGCGGGTTGGGGACCGGGGAGCTGTTTTTT
CASSLVTSGLGTGELFF
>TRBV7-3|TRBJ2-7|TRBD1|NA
TGTGCCAGCAGCTTGGGGACAGGCCAACAGTACTTC
CASSLGTGQQYF
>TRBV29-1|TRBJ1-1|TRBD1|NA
TGCAGCGTTGCTCAGGGGGCGTCTGTTACTGAAGCTTTCTTT
CSVAQGASVTEAFF
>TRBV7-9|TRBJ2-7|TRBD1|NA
TGTGCCAGCAGCCCCCAAGGGGGCTCCTCCTACGAGCAGTACTTC
CASSPQGGSSYEQYF
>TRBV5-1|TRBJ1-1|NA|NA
TGCGCCAGCAGTGCACTGCGGGGCGAGAACACTGAAGCTTTCTTT
CASSALRGENTEAFF
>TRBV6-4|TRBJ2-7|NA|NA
TGTGCCAGCAGCGCCCCAGGGTACGAGCAGTACTTC
CASSAPGYEQYF
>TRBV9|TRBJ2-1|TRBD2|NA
TGTGCCAGCAGCAAGGGACTAGCGGAGTACAATGAGCAGTTCTTC
CASSKGLAEYNEQFF
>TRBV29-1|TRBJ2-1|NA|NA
TGCAGCGTTGACGGAAAGGGGGCCTACAATGAGCAGTTCTTC
CSVDGKGAYNEQFF
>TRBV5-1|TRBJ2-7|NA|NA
TGCGCCAGCAGGATAGGGGTCACCTACGAGCAGTACTTC
CASRIGVTYEQYF
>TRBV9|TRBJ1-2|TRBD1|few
TGTGCCAGCAGCGACAGGGGTAATGGCTACACCTTC
CASSDRGNGYTF
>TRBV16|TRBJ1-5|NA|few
TGTGCCAGCAGCCAAGACAGGAACGTCGGTCAGCCCCAGCATTTT
CASSQDRNVGQPQHF
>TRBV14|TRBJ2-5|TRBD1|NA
TGTGCCAGCAGCCGGAGAACAGGGGTCCAAGAGACCCAGTACTTC
CASSRRTGVQETQYF
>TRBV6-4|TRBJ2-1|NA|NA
TGTGCCAGCAGTGTCCAGGGGTCCTACAATGAGCAGTTCTTC
CASSVQGSYNEQFF
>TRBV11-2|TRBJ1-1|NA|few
TGTGCCAGCAGCTCCCGGGACACTGAAGCTTTCTTT
CASSSRDTEAFF
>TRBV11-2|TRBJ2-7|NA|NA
TGTGCCAGCAGCTTCCGAGGGGGCTCCTACGAGCAGTACTTC
CASSFRGGSYEQYF
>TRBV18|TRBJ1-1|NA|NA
TGTGCCAGCTCACGCGGACATTCCGAGGCTGAAGCTTTCTTT
CASSRGHSEAEAFF